The source of this T cell receptor (beta chain) is a study of cytomegalovirus exposure and HLA in healthy donors. On the study more broadly: About 85 million unique TCRs from HLA-typed donors were held in an early release of data. Overall study results and limits: A few chains tied to CMV proved CMV antigen-specific in vitro. TCR beta sequences reportedly predicted most subjects' HLA-A and HLA-B alleles accurately.

Note on this clone: Its antigen remains unknown.

V lost 2 bases and J lost 4, with 9 bases in between. Germline lookup yields CDR1 WSHSY and CDR2 SAAADI. The CDR3 extends over 14 amino acids. Primers for the PCR totalled 60 Vbeta and 13 Jbeta. Source study methods: Later work found about 80 million unique TCR beta chains, with roughly 11 million shared. Generated by immunoSEQ multiplex PCR, the TCRdb table keeps only in-frame clones and is missing some. V and J calls and clone size are copied from that table; D and trimming were computed from the DNA. The sample has 150,000 to 200,000 clones, more than 9.5% seen once. The genes are TRBV10-2 and TRBJ1-3, with D possibly being TRBD1 (5 bases). Source material: PBMCs. The clonotype comes from a man aged 50 or older in good health and CMV-seropositive. Here the CDR3 DNA reads TGCGCCAGCAGTGAGCAGGGAGGAGGAAACACCATATATTTT. Protein product: CASSEQGGGNTIYF.